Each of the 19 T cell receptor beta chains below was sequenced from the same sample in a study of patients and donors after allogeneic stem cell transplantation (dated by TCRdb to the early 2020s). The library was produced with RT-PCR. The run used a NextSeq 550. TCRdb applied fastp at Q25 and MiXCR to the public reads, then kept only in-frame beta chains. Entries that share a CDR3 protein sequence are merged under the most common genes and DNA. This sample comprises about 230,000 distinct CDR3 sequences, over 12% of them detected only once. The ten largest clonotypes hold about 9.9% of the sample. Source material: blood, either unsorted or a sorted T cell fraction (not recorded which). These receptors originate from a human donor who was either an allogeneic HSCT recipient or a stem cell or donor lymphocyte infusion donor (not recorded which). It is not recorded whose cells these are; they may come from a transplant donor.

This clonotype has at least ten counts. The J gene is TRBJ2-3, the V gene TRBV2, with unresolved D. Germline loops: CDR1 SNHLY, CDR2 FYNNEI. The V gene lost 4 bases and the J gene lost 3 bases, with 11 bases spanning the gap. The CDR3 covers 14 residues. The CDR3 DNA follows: TGTGCCAGCAGTGTGAGGCATAGGACAGATACGCAGTATTTT. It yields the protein CASSVRHRTDTQYF.

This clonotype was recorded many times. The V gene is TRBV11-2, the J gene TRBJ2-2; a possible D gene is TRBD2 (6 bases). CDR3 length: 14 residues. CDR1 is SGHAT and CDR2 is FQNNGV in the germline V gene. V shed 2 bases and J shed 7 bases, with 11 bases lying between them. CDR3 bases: TGTGCCAGCAGCTTATTACGGGGAGGCGGGGAGCTGTTTTTT. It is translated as CASSLLRGGGELFF.

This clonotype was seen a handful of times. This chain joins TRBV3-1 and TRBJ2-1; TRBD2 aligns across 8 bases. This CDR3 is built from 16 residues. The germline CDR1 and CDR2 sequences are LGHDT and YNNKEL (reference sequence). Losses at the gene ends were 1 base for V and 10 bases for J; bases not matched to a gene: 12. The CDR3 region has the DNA TGTGCCAGCAGCCAAGTCCCAGCGGGAGTCTTAGGAGAGCAGTTCTTC. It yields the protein CASSQVPAGVLGEQFF.

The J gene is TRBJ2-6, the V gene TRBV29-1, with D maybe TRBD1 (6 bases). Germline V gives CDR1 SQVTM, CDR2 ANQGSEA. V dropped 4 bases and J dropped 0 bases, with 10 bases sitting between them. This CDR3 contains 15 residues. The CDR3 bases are TGCAGCGTTGCCTCAGGGGCCTCTGGGGCCAACGTCCTGACTTTC. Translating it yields CSVASGASGANVLTF. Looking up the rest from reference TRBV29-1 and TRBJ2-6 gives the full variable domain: SAVISQKPSRDICQRGTSLTIQCQVDSQVTMMFWYRQQPGQSLTLIATANQGSEATYESGFVIDKFPISRPNLTFSTLTVSNMSPEDSSIYLCSVASGASGANVLTFGAGSRLTVL.

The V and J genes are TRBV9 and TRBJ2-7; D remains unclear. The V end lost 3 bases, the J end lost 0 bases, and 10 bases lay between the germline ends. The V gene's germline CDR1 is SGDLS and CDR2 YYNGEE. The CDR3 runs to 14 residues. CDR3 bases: TGTGCCAGCAGCGCTACTACTTACTCCTACGAGCAGTACTTC. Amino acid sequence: CASSATTYSYEQYF.

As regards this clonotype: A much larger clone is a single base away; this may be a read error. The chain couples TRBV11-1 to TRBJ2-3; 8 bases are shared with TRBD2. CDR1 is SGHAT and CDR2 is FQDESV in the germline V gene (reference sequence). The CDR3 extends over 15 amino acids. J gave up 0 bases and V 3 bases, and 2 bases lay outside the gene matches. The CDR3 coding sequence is TGTGCCAGCAGCTTCGGGGGGGCTAGCACAGATACGCAGTATTTT. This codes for CASSFGGASTDTQYF.

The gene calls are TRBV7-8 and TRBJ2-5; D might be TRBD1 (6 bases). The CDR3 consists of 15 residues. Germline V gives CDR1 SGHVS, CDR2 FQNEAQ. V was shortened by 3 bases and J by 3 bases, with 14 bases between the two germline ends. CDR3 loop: CASSFKAGDEETQYF. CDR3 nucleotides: TGTGCCAGCAGCTTTAAGGCAGGGGATGAAGAGACCCAGTACTTC. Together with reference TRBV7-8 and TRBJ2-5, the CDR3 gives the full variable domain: GAGVSQSPRYKVAKRGQDVALRCDPISGHVSLFWYQQALGQGPEFLTYFQNEAQLDKSGLPSDRFFAERPEGSVSTLKIQRTQQEDSAVYLCASSFKAGDEETQYFGPGTRLLVL.

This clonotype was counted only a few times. In nucleotides, the CDR3 is TGTGCCAGCAGTGACTCCCCGGGGGGGGTGGATACGCAGTATTTT. Translating gives CASSDSPGGVDTQYF. The chain is built from TRBV6-4 and TRBJ2-3, with TRBD2 matching 8 bases. V shed 0 bases and J 6 bases; nucleotides not matched to a gene: 5. CDR3 length: 15 residues. CDR1 MRHNA and CDR2 SNTAGT come from the germline V gene.

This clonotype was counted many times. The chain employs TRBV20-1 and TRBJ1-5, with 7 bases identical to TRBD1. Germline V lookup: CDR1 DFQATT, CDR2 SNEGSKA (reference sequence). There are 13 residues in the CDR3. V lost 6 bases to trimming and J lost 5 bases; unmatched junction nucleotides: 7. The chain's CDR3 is CSASTGADQPQHF. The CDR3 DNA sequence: TGCAGTGCCTCTACAGGGGCGGATCAGCCCCAGCATTTT.

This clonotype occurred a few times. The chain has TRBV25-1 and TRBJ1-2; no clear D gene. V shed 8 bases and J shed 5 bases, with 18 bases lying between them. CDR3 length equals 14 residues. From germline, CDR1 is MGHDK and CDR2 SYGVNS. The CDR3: CASGSANPEYGYTF. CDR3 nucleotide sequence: TGTGCCAGCGGATCGGCAAACCCGGAGTATGGCTACACCTTC.

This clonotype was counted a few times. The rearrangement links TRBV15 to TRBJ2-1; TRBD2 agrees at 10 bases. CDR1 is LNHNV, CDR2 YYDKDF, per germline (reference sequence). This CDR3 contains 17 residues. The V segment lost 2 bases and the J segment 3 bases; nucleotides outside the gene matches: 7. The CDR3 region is CATSRSGAGGYYNEQFF. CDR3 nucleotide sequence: TGTGCCACCAGCAGATCCGGAGCGGGGGGGTACTACAATGAGCAGTTCTTC.

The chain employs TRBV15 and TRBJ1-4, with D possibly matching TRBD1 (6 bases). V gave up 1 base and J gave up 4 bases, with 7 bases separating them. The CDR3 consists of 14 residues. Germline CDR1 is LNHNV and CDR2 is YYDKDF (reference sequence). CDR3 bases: TGTGCCACCAGCAGAGCGGACAGTAATGAAAAACTGTTTTTT. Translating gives CATSRADSNEKLFF.

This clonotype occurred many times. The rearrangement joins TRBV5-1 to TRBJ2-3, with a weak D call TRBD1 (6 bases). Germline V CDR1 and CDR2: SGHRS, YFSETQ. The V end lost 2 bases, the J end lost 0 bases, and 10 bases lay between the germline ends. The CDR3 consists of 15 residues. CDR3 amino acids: CASSLDRPSTDTQYF. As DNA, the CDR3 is TGCGCCAGCAGCTTAGACAGGCCTAGCACAGATACGCAGTATTTT.

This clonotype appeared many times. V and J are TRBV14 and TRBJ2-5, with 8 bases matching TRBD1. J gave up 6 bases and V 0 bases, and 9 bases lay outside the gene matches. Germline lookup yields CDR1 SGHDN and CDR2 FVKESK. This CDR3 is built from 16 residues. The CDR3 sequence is CASSQDKTGERKTQYF. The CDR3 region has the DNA TGTGCCAGCAGCCAAGATAAGACAGGGGAGCGAAAGACCCAGTACTTC.

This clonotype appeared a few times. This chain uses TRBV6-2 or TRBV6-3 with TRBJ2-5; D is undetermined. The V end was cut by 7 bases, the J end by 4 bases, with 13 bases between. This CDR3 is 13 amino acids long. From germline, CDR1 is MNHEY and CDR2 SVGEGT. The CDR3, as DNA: TGTGCCAGCAATTTGGGCGGCGGAGAGACCCAGTACTTC. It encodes CASNLGGGETQYF.

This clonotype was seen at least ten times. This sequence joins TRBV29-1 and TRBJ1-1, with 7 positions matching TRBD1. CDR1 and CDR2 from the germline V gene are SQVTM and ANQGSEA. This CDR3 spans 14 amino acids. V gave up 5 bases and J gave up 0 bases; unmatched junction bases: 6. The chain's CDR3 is CSVYEQGMNTEAFF. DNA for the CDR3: TGCAGCGTTTACGAACAGGGGATGAACACTGAAGCTTTCTTT.

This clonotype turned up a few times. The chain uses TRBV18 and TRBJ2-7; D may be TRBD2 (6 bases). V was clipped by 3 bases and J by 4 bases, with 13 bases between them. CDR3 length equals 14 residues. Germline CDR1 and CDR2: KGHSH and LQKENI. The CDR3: CASSPRGGAYEQYF. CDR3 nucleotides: TGTGCCAGCTCACCCCGTGGAGGGGCATACGAGCAGTACTTC. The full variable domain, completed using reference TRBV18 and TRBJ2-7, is NAGVMQNPRHLVRRRGQEARLRCSPMKGHSHVYWYRQLPEEGLKFMVYLQKENIIDESGMPKERFSAEFPKEGPSILRIQQVVRGDSAAYFCASSPRGGAYEQYFGPGTRLTVT.

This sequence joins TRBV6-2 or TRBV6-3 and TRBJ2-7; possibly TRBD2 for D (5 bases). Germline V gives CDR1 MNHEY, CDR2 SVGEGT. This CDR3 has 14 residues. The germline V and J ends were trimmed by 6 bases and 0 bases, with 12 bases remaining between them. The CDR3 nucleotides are TGTGCCAGCAGCTTCAGCGGTTTCTCCTACGAGCAGTACTTC. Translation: CASSFSGFSYEQYF.

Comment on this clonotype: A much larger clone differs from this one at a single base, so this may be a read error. In nucleotides, the CDR3 is TGTGCCAGCTCACCGTCAGACTGGTTCCAAGAGACCCAGCACTTC. This encodes CASSPSDWFQETQHF. The V gene is TRBV18, the J gene TRBJ2-5; no firm D call. The germline gives CDR1 KGHSH, CDR2 LQKENI. The CDR3 contains 15 residues.